A single sample is the source of the 24 T cell receptor beta chains below, sequenced in a study of T cell responses to AZD1222 COVID-19 vaccine. The table came from immunoSEQ multiplex PCR; TCRdb's copy has only in-frame clones and leaves some out. The repertoire holds some 130,000 clones, 90% seen once, with 6.9% in the top ten. The source was peripheral blood, collected on day 0 of AZD1222 vaccination. The receptors here all came from an adult in good health.

The rearrangement uses TRBV3-1 (or the pseudogene TRBV3-2) and TRBJ2-5; TRBD1 aligns across 8 bases. V shed 3 bases, J shed 5 bases, and the junction held 8 bases outside the gene matches. From germline, CDR1 is LGHDT and CDR2 YNNKEL (reference sequence). This CDR3 spans 15 amino acids. CDR3 protein: CASSHNRGNGETQYF. The DNA for the CDR3 is TGTGCCAGCAGCCATAACAGGGGGAACGGGGAGACCCAGTACTTC.

This clone was counted once. The chain couples TRBV28 to TRBJ2-1; D ambiguous. Trimming pared 3 bases from V and 4 bases from J, leaving 1 base between. The CDR3 loop spans 11 amino acids. CDR1 is MDHEN, CDR2 SYDVKM, per germline. The CDR3 reads CASSFYNEQFF. The CDR3 DNA sequence: TGTGCCAGCAGTTTTTACAATGAGCAGTTCTTC.

The chain is built from TRBV7-6 and TRBJ2-1, with D uncertain. The CDR3 sequence is 16 residues long. V was shortened by 5 bases and J by 0 bases, with 14 bases between the two germline ends. In germline, CDR1 is SGHVS, CDR2 FNYEAQ. CDR3 sequence reads: CASSGPALSSYNEQFF. CDR3 DNA: TGTGCCAGCAGCGGACCGGCGCTTAGCTCCTACAATGAGCAGTTCTTC.

A note on this clone: The junction does not match germline at one end; this may be a read error. V is TRBV27 and J is TRBJ2-7; tentatively, D is TRBD1 or TRBD2 (5 bases each). There are 13 residues in the CDR3. Germline lookup yields CDR1 MNHEY and CDR2 SMNVEV (reference sequence). The CDR3 nucleotides read TGTGCCAGCACTTTAACAGGCGGAGGCGAGCAGTACTTC. It translates to CASTLTGGGEQYF.

The rearrangement uses TRBV12-3 or TRBV12-4 and TRBJ1-2, with no clear D. The CDR3 totals 12 residues. V shed 6 bases and J shed 2 bases, with 7 bases lying between them. DNA of the CDR3: TGTGCCAGCAGCCCAGTGAACTATGGCTACACCTTC. Translating gives CASSPVNYGYTF.

This clone was seen once. The CDR3 protein is CASSLRDNSGNTIYF. The DNA of the CDR3 is TGTGCCAGCAGCCTCCGGGACAACTCTGGAAACACCATATATTTT. J is TRBJ1-3 and V is TRBV9, with D possibly being TRBD1 (6 bases). V dropped 4 bases and J dropped 0 bases, with 11 bases sitting between them. The CDR3 sequence is 15 residues long. The germline gives CDR1 SGDLS, CDR2 YYNGEE.

The chain employs TRBV7-6 and TRBJ2-1; 9 bases are a match to TRBD1. Per germline, CDR1 SGHVS and CDR2 FNYEAQ. The CDR3 has 19 amino acids. With 1 base clipped from V and 0 bases from J, the junction kept 10 bases outside the gene matches. The CDR3 loop is CASSLEDRGFNPSYNEQFF. CDR3 DNA: TGTGCCAGCAGCTTAGAGGACAGGGGCTTTAATCCCTCCTACAATGAGCAGTTCTTC.

CDR3 sequence: CASSSYEQYF. CDR3 sequence (DNA): TGTGCCAGCAGCTCCTACGAGCAGTACTTC. The chain combines TRBV3-1 (or the pseudogene TRBV3-2) with TRBJ2-7, with unresolved D. CDR1 and CDR2 from the germline V gene are LGHDT and YNNKEL (reference sequence). The V gene lost 5 bases and the J gene lost 1 base, with 0 bases spanning the gap. There are 10 residues in the CDR3.

This sequence joins TRBV7-2 and TRBJ1-1; TRBD1 aligns across 7 bases. V gave up 5 bases and J gave up 3 bases; unmatched junction bases: 3. Germline V gene sequence: CDR1 SGHTA, CDR2 FQGNSA. This CDR3 spans 13 amino acids. The CDR3 loop reads CASSTQGDTEAFF. CDR3 bases: TGTGCCAGCAGCACTCAGGGGGACACTGAAGCTTTCTTT.

This chain connects TRBV7-3 to TRBJ1-1, with D possibly TRBD1 on 6 matching bases. This CDR3 is 16 amino acids long. Deletions cut 4 bases from V and 0 bases from J, with 15 bases between. Per the germline V gene, CDR1 is SGHTA and CDR2 is FQGTGA. CDR3 sequence: CASSSRPGQMNTEAFF. CDR3 DNA sequence: TGTGCCAGCAGCTCGAGACCGGGACAAATGAACACTGAAGCTTTCTTT. Drawing the rest from reference TRBV7-3 and TRBJ1-1, the complete variable domain is GAGVSQTPSNKVTEKGKYVELRCDPISGHTALYWYRQSLGQGPEFLIYFQGTGAADDSGLPNDRFFAVRPEGSVSTLKIQRTERGDSAVYLCASSSRPGQMNTEAFFGQGTRLTVV.

V and J are TRBV5-1 and TRBJ2-3, with 7 nucleotides matching TRBD1. The CDR3 covers 13 residues. Losses at the gene ends were 7 bases for V and 4 bases for J; bases not matched to a gene: 6. The germline CDR1 and CDR2 sequences are SGHRS and YFSETQ. CDR3 residues: CASSRDSADTQYF. CDR3 nucleotide sequence: TGCGCCAGCTCCCGGGACAGTGCAGATACGCAGTATTTT.

The V call is TRBV6-1, the J call TRBJ2-3; 11 nucleotides line up with TRBD2. Germline CDR1 MNHNS, CDR2 SASEGT. The CDR3 totals 16 residues. V lost 0 bases, J lost 2 bases, and 1 base stayed unmatched. The CDR3 sequence is CASSEASGGATDTQYF. The CDR3 nucleotides are TGTGCCAGCAGTGAAGCTAGCGGGGGGGCCACAGATACGCAGTATTTT.

As DNA, the CDR3 is TGTGCCAGCAGGCCCGGGGGATATCAGGACACTGAAGCTTTCTTT. Residues: CASRPGGYQDTEAFF. This chain joins TRBV7-2 and TRBJ1-1; possible D gene TRBD1, 5 bases. The V and J ends lost 6 bases and 3 bases respectively, with 17 bases between them. CDR3 length equals 15 residues. Germline assignment: CDR1 SGHTA and CDR2 FQGNSA.

This clone is deemed medium-sized. This chain joins TRBV28 and TRBJ1-1; D not resolved. Germline V gene data show CDR1 as MDHEN and CDR2 as SYDVKM. V was trimmed by 2 bases and J by 4 bases, leaving 11 bases between them. This CDR3 is 14 amino acids long. This chain's CDR3 is CASSLQRVGTEAFF. CDR3 nucleotides: TGTGCCAGCAGTTTACAGCGGGTCGGCACTGAAGCTTTCTTT.

The V gene is TRBV6-2 or TRBV6-3, the J gene TRBJ1-3; D gene ambiguous. V lost 4 bases and J 0 bases, leaving 1 base between the germline ends. CDR1 is MNHEY and CDR2 is SVGEGT in the germline V gene. The CDR3 sequence is 12 residues long. The CDR3 here is CASSFSGNTIYF. The DNA of the CDR3 is TGTGCCAGCAGTTTCTCTGGAAACACCATATATTTT.

The rearrangement joins TRBV19 to TRBJ1-4; D is unresolved. The CDR3 is 13 amino acids. Germline V gives CDR1 LNHDA, CDR2 SQIVND (reference sequence). The V end was cut by 6 bases, the J end by 4 bases, with 9 bases between. CDR3 loop: CASSESYNEKLFF. The DNA of the CDR3 is TGTGCCAGTAGCGAGAGCTATAATGAAAAACTGTTTTTT.

The chain uses TRBV7-2 and TRBJ2-2, with D uncertain. From germline, CDR1 is SGHTA and CDR2 FQGNSA. The CDR3 contains 13 residues. V was shortened by 5 bases and J by 7 bases, with 11 bases between the two germline ends. CDR3 sequence (DNA): TGTGCCAGCAGCGTCGGTCCGAACGGGGAGCTGTTTTTT. It translates to CASSVGPNGELFF.

This clone was recorded once. CDR3 bases: TGTGCCAGCTCCCGACTCGGCAGGGATCAGCCCCAGCATTTT. Encoded protein: CASSRLGRDQPQHF. This chain uses TRBV7-8 with TRBJ1-5; a weak D match, TRBD1 (5 bases). The CDR3 spans 14 residues. Trimming took off 8 bases at V and 5 bases at J, with 16 bases between the two ends. The germline V gene has CDR1 SGHVS and CDR2 FQNEAQ. The entire variable domain, with the rest obtained from reference TRBV7-8 and TRBJ1-5, is as follows: GAGVSQSPRYKVAKRGQDVALRCDPISGHVSLFWYQQALGQGPEFLTYFQNEAQLDKSGLPSDRFFAERPEGSVSTLKIQRTQQEDSAVYLCASSRLGRDQPQHFGDGTRLSIL.

This chain links TRBV13 with TRBJ2-7; no definite D call. The V gene lost 4 bases and the J gene lost 6 bases, with 13 bases spanning the gap. CDR1 is PRHDT and CDR2 is FYEKMQ in the germline V gene (reference sequence). The CDR3 length is 13 residues. This CDR3 is CASSSPGNREQYF. DNA of the CDR3: TGTGCCAGCAGCTCGCCAGGTAATCGCGAGCAGTACTTC. The entire variable domain, with the rest obtained from reference TRBV13 and TRBJ2-7, is as follows: AAGVIQSPRHLIKEKRETATLKCYPIPRHDTVYWYQQGPGQDPQFLISFYEKMQSDKGSIPDRFSAQQFSDYHSELNMSSLELGDSALYFCASSSPGNREQYFGPGTRLTVT.

The rearrangement uses TRBV4-3 and TRBJ2-1, with D unresolved. CDR3 length equals 14 residues. Germline loops: CDR1 LGHNA, CDR2 YSLEER. V lost 0 bases and J lost 4, with 7 bases in between. The CDR3 protein is CASSQDHGYNEQFF. The CDR3 bases are TGCGCCAGCAGCCAAGATCACGGATACAATGAGCAGTTCTTC.

V usage is TRBV6-5 and J usage is TRBJ2-3; D possibly corresponds to TRBD2 (5 bases). The CDR3 spans 15 residues. CDR1 MNHEY and CDR2 SVGAGI come from the germline V gene. Trimming pared 4 bases from V and 4 bases from J, leaving 15 bases between. The CDR3 loop reads CASSSGGLGADTQYF. The CDR3 DNA reads as TGTGCCAGCAGTTCTGGAGGCCTTGGGGCAGATACGCAGTATTTT.

The V gene is TRBV24-1, the J gene TRBJ2-1, with D perhaps TRBD2 (6 bases). V gave up 6 bases and J gave up 6 bases, with 23 bases separating them. The V gene's germline CDR1 is KGHDR and CDR2 SFDVKD. The CDR3 has 17 amino acids. The CDR3, as DNA: TGTGCCACCAGTCCTGCCCCCGGGACTTCTGTTGGCAATGAGCAGTTCTTC. It codes for CATSPAPGTSVGNEQFF.

The chain combines TRBV7-2 with TRBJ2-1; the match to TRBD1 covers 7 bases. The trim removed 6 bases at V and 2 bases at J, leaving 7 bases unmatched. In germline, CDR1 is SGHTA, CDR2 FQGNSA. This CDR3 spans 15 amino acids. The DNA for the CDR3 is TGTGCCAGCAGGATACCCGGGACAGCCTACAATGAGCAGTTCTTC. It is translated as CASRIPGTAYNEQFF.

V usage is TRBV6-5 and J usage is TRBJ2-5; 9 nucleotides match TRBD1. Trimming cost V 4 bases and J 0 bases; bases outside gene matches: 6. CDR1 and CDR2 from the germline V gene are MNHEY and SVGAGI. The CDR3 totals 16 residues. The CDR3 DNA reads TGTGCCAGCAGTTCCATCGGGGACAGGGACCAAGAGACCCAGTACTTC. Its protein product is CASSSIGDRDQETQYF.